This T cell receptor (beta chain) is drawn from a study of shared clonotypes between healthy human individuals. Profiling relied on immunoSEQ multiplex PCR, and the TCRdb table lists in-frame clones only, not all of them. The table shows about 520,000 clones, with about 96% occurring only once. The length of the CDR3 is 14 residues. V lost 7 bases and J lost 1; bases outside the gene matches: 6. CDR1 is SNHLY and CDR2 is FYNNEI in the germline V gene. The chain is built from TRBV2 and TRBJ2-7, with TRBD1 matching 8 bases. This TCR was sampled from a young woman in good health. The sample consisted of naive CD4+ T cells sorted from blood. Subset described: CD45RA+ positively selected. The CDR3: CASNTGGFSYEQYF. CDR3 in DNA: TGTGCCAGCAATACAGGGGGTTTTTCCTACGAGCAGTACTTC.